The sequence of this TCR beta chain was determined in a study of Tregs in tolerant kidney transplant recipients. Thawed PBMCs were FACS-sorted into unstimulated CD4+CD25+CD127- regulatory T cells, CD4+CD25- non-regulatory cells, CD4 and CD8 cells. A note on this clone: Its antigen is as yet unknown.

Study-wide results and limits: Biological reproducibility was not directly addressed in this study. The most relevant donor-specific Treg TCRbeta repertoire apparently came from expansion with activated donor B cells.

Profiling relied on immunoSEQ multiplex PCR, and the TCRdb table lists in-frame clones only, not all of them. The sample includes tens of thousands of clones, about 83% seen only once; the top ten take 4% to 6.5%. The germline gives CDR1 SNHLY, CDR2 FYNNEI. The V and J ends lost 3 bases and 5 bases, in that order; junction bases with no gene match: 8. The CDR3 length is 15 residues. Sequencing was done on a sample of CD4+ T cells from blood. The chain employs TRBV2 and TRBJ2-5; 8 bases align to TRBD1. The receptor was isolated from a human donor in good health. The CDR3 DNA follows: TGTGCCAGCAGTGAGGAGCAGGGGGCTTATGAGACCCAGTACTTC. Encoded protein: CASSEEQGAYETQYF.